This TCR beta chain was sequenced in a study of T cell repertoires in cytomegalovirus infection. Whole-study context: Matching HLA type, along with CMV infection, was indicated by public TCR beta signatures.

Overall study findings and caveats: The study identified carriers of CMV plus the relevant HLA from cumulative public TCR beta family frequency.

TCRdb re-analysed the reads in MiXCR, keeping a single row per CDR3 protein. The table shows around 800,000 distinct CDR3 sequences, with 30% to 35% occurring only once. V lost 1 base, J lost 5 bases, and 9 bases lay in between. Germline V gene data show CDR1 as LNHNV and CDR2 as YYDKDF (reference sequence). The CDR3 contains 14 residues. This clonotype was seen a few times. Its target is unknown. The J gene is TRBJ2-1, the V gene TRBV15, with D possibly TRBD2 on 6 matching bases. The TCR sequence derives from a human donor in good health (CMV status not recorded). Some clones in this sample may be carry-over from other donors' samples. The input for sequencing was cultured CD8+ T cells from PBMCs, taken from culture after CMV antigen stimulation. Here the CDR3 reads CATSRGGDDNEQFF. CDR3 bases: TGTGCCACCAGCAGAGGCGGGGACGACAATGAGCAGTTCTTC.